This T cell receptor (beta chain) was recovered during a study of shared clonotypes between healthy human individuals. On this clone itself: Antigen specificity is unknown.

Sequenced by immunoSEQ multiplex PCR; TCRdb stores in-frame clones only, minus some. Of about 1.5 million clones in the sample, roughly 96% were seen once. Study findings and constraints: About 5% of naive CD4 clonotypes were shared across several donors.

Trimming took 3 bases from V and 4 from J, leaving 12 bases between them. The CDR3 runs to 14 residues. Germline V CDR1 and CDR2: MDHEN, SYDVKM. Specimen: naive CD4+ T cells sorted from blood. Described subset: CD45RA+ positively selected. The clonotype was recovered from a man aged 25 to 40 in good health. The chain uses TRBV28 and TRBJ1-2; D gene uncertain. The CDR3, as DNA: TGTGCCAGCAGTTTTTTCGGTGGTCTCTATGGCTACACCTTC. Encoded protein: CASSFFGGLYGYTF.